A single sample gave rise to the 14 T cell receptor beta chains below, sequenced in a study of blood T cells in healthy people across ages. It was with a sample-barcoded 5' primer and a J-beta primer mix that a second PCR of roughly 7 to 12 cycles was run. MiXCR was run by TCRdb on the 5' RACE reads, yielding one entry per CDR3 protein. The sample lists 950,000 to 1,200,000 distinct CDR3 sequences, roughly two fifths occurring once. The sequenced sample consisted of blood. The receptors derive from a man aged 18 to 29 in good health.

This clonotype has more than one count but fewer than ten. V gene TRBV7-9 combines with J gene TRBJ2-3; 8 nucleotides align to TRBD1. Germline V gene sequence: CDR1 SEHNR, CDR2 FQNEAQ (reference sequence). J lost 3 bases, V lost 3 bases, and 8 bases had no gene match. The CDR3 totals 16 residues. CDR3 bases: TGTGCCAGCAGCTTCCCCCGGACAGGGACAACAGATACGCAGTATTTT. Amino acids: CASSFPRTGTTDTQYF.

About this clonotype itself: A read error may produce the germline difference seen at one junction end. V gene TRBV19 combines with J gene TRBJ2-1, with TRBD2 matching over 8 bases. This CDR3 region has 15 residues. The germline V gene has CDR1 LNHDA and CDR2 SQIVND (reference sequence). For the CDR3, the DNA is TGTGCCAGTAGTCCGCGGGAGGCCCCCTACAATGGGCAGTTCTTC. This codes for CASSPREAPYNGQFF.

The V call is TRBV20-1, the J call TRBJ1-2; TRBD1 aligns across 7 bases. Germline CDR1 reads DFQATT; CDR2 reads SNEGSKA (reference sequence). Trimming removed 7 bases from V and 6 bases from J; junction bases left unmatched: 14. This CDR3 has 14 residues. In nucleotides, the CDR3 is TGCAGTGTGTTCGCCCGACAGGGATCTAATGGCTACACCTTC. Protein product: CSVFARQGSNGYTF.

This chain connects TRBV7-2 to TRBJ2-1; the match to TRBD2 covers 10 bases. The CDR3 extends over 15 amino acids. V trimming: 1 base; J trimming: 3 bases; junction bases outside the gene matches: 0. Germline assignment: CDR1 SGHTA and CDR2 FQGNSA. The CDR3 here is CASSLERGGYNEQFF. The CDR3 region has the DNA TGTGCCAGCAGCTTAGAGCGGGGGGGCTACAATGAGCAGTTCTTC. Full variable domain (outside the CDR3, taken from reference TRBV7-2 and TRBJ2-1): GAGVSQSPSNKVTEKGKDVELRCDPISGHTALYWYRQSLGQGLEFLIYFQGNSAPDKSGLPSDRFSAERTGGSVSTLTIQRTQQEDSAVYLCASSLERGGYNEQFFGPGTRLTVL.

This clonotype was counted only a few times. The chain has TRBV7-2 and TRBJ2-3; possibly TRBD2 for D (6 bases). V lost 1 base, J lost 14 bases, and 13 bases lay in between. Germline loops: CDR1 SGHTA, CDR2 FQGNSA. This CDR3 has 12 residues. The CDR3 is CASSLENREWYF. Here the CDR3 DNA reads TGTGCCAGCAGCTTAGAGAATCGGGAGTGGTATTTT.

On this clonotype itself: The junction shows a germline mismatch at one end, possibly a read error. The genes are TRBV20-1 and TRBJ1-6; 7 bases are a match to TRBD1. The CDR3 spans 13 residues. CDR1 is DFQATT and CDR2 is SNEGSKA in the germline V gene (reference sequence). CDR3 region: CSALTGDGSPPHF. The CDR3 DNA reads as TGCAGTGCCCTCACAGGGGATGGGTCACCCCCCCACTTT.

This chain connects TRBV14 to TRBJ2-3; possible D gene TRBD1, 5 bases. CDR1 is SGHDN and CDR2 is FVKESK in the germline V gene. The CDR3 consists of 16 residues. The V gene lost 4 bases and the J gene lost 3 bases, with 17 bases spanning the gap. CDR3 region: CASSPLQGFRTDTQYF. The CDR3 bases are TGTGCCAGCAGCCCCCTTCAGGGATTTAGGACAGATACGCAGTATTTT.

This chain links TRBV4-2 with TRBJ2-7; TRBD1 matches 7 bases. The germline gives CDR1 LGHNA, CDR2 YNFKEQ. The CDR3 length is 16 residues. With 0 bases clipped from V and 2 bases from J, the junction kept 7 bases outside the gene matches. The CDR3 nucleotides are TGTGCCAGCAGCCAAGACATGGGGGACAGAGCCTACGAGCAGTACTTC. It yields the protein CASSQDMGDRAYEQYF.

This chain uses TRBV7-9 with TRBJ1-1; TRBD1 agrees at 7 bases. CDR3 length equals 14 residues. Germline trimming cut 7 bases from V and 6 bases from J; bases unmatched to any gene: 11. The V gene's germline CDR1 is SEHNR and CDR2 FQNEAQ (reference sequence). The CDR3 region is CASTRTGGDSEAFF. In DNA, the CDR3 is TGTGCCAGCACGCGGACAGGCGGGGATTCTGAAGCTTTCTTT. The full variable domain, in which reference TRBV7-9 and TRBJ1-1 provide the parts outside the CDR3, is DTGVSQNPRHKITKRGQNVTFRCDPISEHNRLYWYRQTLGQGPEFLTYFQNEAQLEKSRLLSDRFSAERPKGSFSTLEIQRTEQGDSAMYLCASTRTGGDSEAFFGQGTRLTVV.

This clonotype has more than one count but fewer than ten. This chain links TRBV20-1 with TRBJ2-5, with D hard to call. This CDR3 region has 11 residues. Germline CDR1 is DFQATT and CDR2 is SNEGSKA (reference sequence). V lost 1 base and J 11 bases, leaving 11 bases between the germline ends. CDR3 sequence (DNA): TGCAGTGCTAGAGGGGGTTTGGAGCAGTACTTC. This encodes CSARGGLEQYF.

V gene TRBV27 combines with J gene TRBJ2-3, with 8 positions matching TRBD1. Germline V gene data show CDR1 as MNHEY and CDR2 as SMNVEV (reference sequence). V lost 4 bases to trimming and J lost 4 bases; unmatched junction nucleotides: 10. The length of the CDR3 is 16 residues. The CDR3 DNA reads as TGTGCCAGCAGTTCGACGGGCAGGGGGCACCCAGATACGCAGTATTTT. Translation: CASSSTGRGHPDTQYF.

This chain uses TRBV20-1 with TRBJ2-1; D might be TRBD2 (6 bases). Germline lookup yields CDR1 DFQATT and CDR2 SNEGSKA (reference sequence). Trimming shortened V by 5 bases and J by 0 bases, and 11 bases separated the two germline ends. The CDR3 sequence is 14 residues long. CDR3 amino acids: CSAPSGFSYNEQFF. CDR3 DNA: TGCAGTGCTCCCAGCGGGTTCTCCTACAATGAGCAGTTCTTC.

Only a few counts were recorded for this clonotype. The chain is built from TRBV7-9 and TRBJ1-2; D ambiguous. With 4 bases removed from V and 6 bases from J, the gap between germline ends came to 12 bases. Per germline, CDR1 SEHNR and CDR2 FQNEAQ (reference sequence). CDR3 length equals 13 residues. CDR3 nucleotides: TGTGCCAGCAGCTCCAACGGGAGGAATGGCTACACCTTC. Its protein product is CASSSNGRNGYTF. Together with reference TRBV7-9 and TRBJ1-2, the CDR3 gives the full variable domain: DTGVSQNPRHKITKRGQNVTFRCDPISEHNRLYWYRQTLGQGPEFLTYFQNEAQLEKSRLLSDRFSAERPKGSFSTLEIQRTEQGDSAMYLCASSSNGRNGYTFGSGTRLTVV.

V gene TRBV6-5 combines with J gene TRBJ2-7; a weak D match, TRBD1 (6 bases). This CDR3 has 13 amino acids. Germline V gene sequence: CDR1 MNHEY, CDR2 SVGAGI. DNA of the CDR3: TGTGCGACTGGGGCTACAGGGACCTACGAGCAGTACTTC. Its protein is CATGATGTYEQYF.